The clone carrying this TCR beta chain was detected only once. These data come from a study of T cells in Graves' hyperthyroidism and ophthalmopathy. RNA transcripts provided the source from which TCR beta CDR3 regions were amplified. HTBI primers drove first-round RT-PCR of the TCR CDR3. TCRdb used MiXCR to reprocess the multiplex PCR reads, holding one entry per CDR3 protein. The sample shows under 350,000 distinct CDR3 sequences, less than 15% of them seen only once. The source of this sequence is a woman in her twenties or thirties with Graves' hyperthyroidism that later progressed to Graves' ophthalmopathy. The sequencing input was blood.

This CDR3 reads CASSTTGANTGELFF. CDR3 DNA sequence: TGTGCCAGCAGCACCACAGGGGCGAACACCGGGGAGCTGTTTTTT. This chain links TRBV11-2 with TRBJ2-2, with 7 bases fitting TRBD1. CDR1 SGHAT and CDR2 FQNNGV come from the germline V gene. The trim removed 5 bases at V and 0 bases at J, leaving 3 bases unmatched. There are 15 residues in the CDR3.